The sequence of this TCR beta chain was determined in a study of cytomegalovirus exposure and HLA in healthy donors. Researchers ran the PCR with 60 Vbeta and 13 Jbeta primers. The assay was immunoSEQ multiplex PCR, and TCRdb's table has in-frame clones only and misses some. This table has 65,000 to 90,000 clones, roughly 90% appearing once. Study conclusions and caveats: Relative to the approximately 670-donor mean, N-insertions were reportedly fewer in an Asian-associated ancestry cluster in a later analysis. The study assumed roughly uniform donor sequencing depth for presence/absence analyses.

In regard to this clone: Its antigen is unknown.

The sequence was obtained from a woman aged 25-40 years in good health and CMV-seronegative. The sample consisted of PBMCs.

The CDR3 loop reads CASSHGQGGRERAADTQYF. The CDR3 nucleotides read TGTGCCAGCAGTCACGGACAGGGCGGGCGGGAGCGGGCGGCAGATACGCAGTATTTT. The V and J genes are TRBV5-6 and TRBJ2-3; tentatively, D is TRBD1 (8 bases). The CDR3 spans 19 residues. The ends were cut back, 5 bases at V and 4 bases at J, with 29 bases in the middle. CDR1 is SGHDT, CDR2 YYEEEE, per germline.